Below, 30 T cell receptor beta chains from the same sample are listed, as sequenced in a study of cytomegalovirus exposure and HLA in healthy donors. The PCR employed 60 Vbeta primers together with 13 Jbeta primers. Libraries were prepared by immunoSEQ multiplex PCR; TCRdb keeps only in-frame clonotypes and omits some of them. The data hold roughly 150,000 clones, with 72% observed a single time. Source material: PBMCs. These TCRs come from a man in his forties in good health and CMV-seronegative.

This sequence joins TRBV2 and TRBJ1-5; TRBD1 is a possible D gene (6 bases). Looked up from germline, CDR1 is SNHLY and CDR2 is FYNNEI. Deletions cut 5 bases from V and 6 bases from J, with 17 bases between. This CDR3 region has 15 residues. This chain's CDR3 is CASSQIQGSGQPQHF. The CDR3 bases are TGTGCCAGCAGTCAAATACAGGGTTCGGGTCAGCCCCAGCATTTT.

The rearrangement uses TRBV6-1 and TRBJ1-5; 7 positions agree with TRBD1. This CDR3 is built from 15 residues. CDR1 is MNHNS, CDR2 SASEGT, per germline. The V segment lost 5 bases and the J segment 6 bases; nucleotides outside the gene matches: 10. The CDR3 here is CASSQHRGVGQPQHF. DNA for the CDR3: TGTGCCAGCAGTCAACACAGGGGAGTTGGTCAGCCCCAGCATTTT.

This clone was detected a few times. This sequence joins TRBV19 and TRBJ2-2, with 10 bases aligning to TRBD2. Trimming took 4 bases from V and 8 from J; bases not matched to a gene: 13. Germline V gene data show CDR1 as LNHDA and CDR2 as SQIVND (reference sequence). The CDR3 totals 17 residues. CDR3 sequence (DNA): TGTGCCAGTAGTACCTTGGGTAGCGGGAGGACCCAAGGGGAGCTGTTTTTT. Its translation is CASSTLGSGRTQGELFF. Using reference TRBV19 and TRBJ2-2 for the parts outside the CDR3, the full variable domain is DGGITQSPKYLFRKEGQNVTLSCEQNLNHDAMYWYRQDPGQGLRLIYYSQIVNDFQKGDIAEGYSVSREKKESFPLTVTSAQKNPTAFYLCASSTLGSGRTQGELFFGEGSRLTVL.

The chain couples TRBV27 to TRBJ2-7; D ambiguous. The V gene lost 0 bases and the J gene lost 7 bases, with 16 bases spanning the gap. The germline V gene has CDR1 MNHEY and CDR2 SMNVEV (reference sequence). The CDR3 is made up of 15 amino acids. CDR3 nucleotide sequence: TGTGCCAGCAGTTTATCCTCCGCGGCAGATCGGGAGCAGTACTTC. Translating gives CASSLSSAADREQYF.

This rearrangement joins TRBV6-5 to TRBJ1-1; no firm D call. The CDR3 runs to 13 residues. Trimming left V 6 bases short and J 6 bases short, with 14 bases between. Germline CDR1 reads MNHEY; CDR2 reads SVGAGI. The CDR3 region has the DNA TGTGCCAGCAGGGCGACATTGAAGTCTGAAGCTTTCTTT. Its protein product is CASRATLKSEAFF.

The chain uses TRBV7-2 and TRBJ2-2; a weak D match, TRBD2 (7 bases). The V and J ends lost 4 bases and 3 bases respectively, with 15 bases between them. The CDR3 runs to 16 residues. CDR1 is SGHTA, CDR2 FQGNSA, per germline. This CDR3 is CASSSRRGQYTGELFF. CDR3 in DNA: TGTGCCAGCAGCTCTAGGCGGGGGCAGTACACCGGGGAGCTGTTTTTT.

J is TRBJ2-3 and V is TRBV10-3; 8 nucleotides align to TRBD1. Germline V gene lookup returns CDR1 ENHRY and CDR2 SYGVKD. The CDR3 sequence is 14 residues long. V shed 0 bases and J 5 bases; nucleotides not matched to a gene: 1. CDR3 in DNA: TGTGCCATCAGTGAGTCGACAGGGGTAGATACGCAGTATTTT. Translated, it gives CAISESTGVDTQYF.

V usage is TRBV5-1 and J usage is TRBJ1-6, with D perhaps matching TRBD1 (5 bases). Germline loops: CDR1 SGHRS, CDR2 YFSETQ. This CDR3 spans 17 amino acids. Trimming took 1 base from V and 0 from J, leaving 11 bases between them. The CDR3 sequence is CASSLYRGYSYNSPLHF. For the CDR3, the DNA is TGCGCCAGCAGCTTGTATCGGGGGTACTCCTATAATTCACCCCTCCACTTT.

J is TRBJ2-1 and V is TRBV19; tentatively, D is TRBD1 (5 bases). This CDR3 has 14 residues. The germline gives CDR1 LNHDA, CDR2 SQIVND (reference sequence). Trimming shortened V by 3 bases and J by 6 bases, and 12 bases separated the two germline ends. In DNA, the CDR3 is TGTGCCAGTAGTATTTTAGACAGTACCAATGAGCAGTTCTTC. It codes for CASSILDSTNEQFF. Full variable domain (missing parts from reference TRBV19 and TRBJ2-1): DGGITQSPKYLFRKEGQNVTLSCEQNLNHDAMYWYRQDPGQGLRLIYYSQIVNDFQKGDIAEGYSVSREKKESFPLTVTSAQKNPTAFYLCASSILDSTNEQFFGPGTRLTVL.

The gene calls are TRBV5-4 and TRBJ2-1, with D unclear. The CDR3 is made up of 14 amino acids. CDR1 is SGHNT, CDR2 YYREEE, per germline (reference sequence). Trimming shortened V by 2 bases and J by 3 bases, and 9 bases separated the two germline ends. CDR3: CASSFFGDYNEQFF. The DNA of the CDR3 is TGTGCCAGCAGCTTCTTCGGAGACTACAATGAGCAGTTCTTC.

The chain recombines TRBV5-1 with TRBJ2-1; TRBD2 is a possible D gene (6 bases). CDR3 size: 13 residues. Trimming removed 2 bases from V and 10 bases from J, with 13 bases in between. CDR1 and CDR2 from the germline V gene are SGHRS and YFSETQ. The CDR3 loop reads CASSFSGVVEQFF. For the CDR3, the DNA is TGCGCCAGCAGCTTTAGCGGCGTAGTAGAGCAGTTCTTC.

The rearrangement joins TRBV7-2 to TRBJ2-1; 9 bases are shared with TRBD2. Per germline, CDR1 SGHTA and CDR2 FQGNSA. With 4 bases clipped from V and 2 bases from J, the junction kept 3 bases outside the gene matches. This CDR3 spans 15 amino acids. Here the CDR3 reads CASSSIAGAYNEQFF. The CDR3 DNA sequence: TGTGCCAGCAGCTCCATAGCGGGGGCCTACAATGAGCAGTTCTTC.

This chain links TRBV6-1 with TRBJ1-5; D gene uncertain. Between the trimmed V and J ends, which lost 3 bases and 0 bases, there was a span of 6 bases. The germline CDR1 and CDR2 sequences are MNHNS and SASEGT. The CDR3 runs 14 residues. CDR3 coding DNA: TGTGCCAGCAGTGAGCAGTATAGCAATCAGCCCCAGCATTTT. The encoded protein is CASSEQYSNQPQHF.

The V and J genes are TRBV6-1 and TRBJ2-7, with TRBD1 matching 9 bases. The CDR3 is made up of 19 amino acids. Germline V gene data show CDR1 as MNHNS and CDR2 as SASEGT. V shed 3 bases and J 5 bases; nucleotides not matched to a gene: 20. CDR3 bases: TGTGCCAGCAGTGAGTCCTCGGGATGGGGCCACAGGGGGCTCCACGAGCAGTACTTC. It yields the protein CASSESSGWGHRGLHEQYF.

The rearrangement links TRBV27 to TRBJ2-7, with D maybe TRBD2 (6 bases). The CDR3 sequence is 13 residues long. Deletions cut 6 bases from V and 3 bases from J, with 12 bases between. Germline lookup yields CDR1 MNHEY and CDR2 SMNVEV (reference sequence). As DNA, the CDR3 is TGTGCCAGCAGCCCGGGAGAGGGCTACGAGCAGTACTTC. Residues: CASSPGEGYEQYF.

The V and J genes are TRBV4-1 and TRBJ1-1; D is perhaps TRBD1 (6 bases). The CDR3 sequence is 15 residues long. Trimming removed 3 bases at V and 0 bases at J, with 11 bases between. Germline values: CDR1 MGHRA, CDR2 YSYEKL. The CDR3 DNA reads TGCGCCAGCAGCCACAGACAGGCCCTGAACACTGAAGCTTTCTTT. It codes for CASSHRQALNTEAFF.

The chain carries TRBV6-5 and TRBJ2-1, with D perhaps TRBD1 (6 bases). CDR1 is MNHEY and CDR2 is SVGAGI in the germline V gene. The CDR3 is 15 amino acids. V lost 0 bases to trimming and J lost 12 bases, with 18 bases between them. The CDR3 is CASSYSRVGARGQFF. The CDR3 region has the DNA TGTGCCAGCAGTTACTCGAGGGTGGGGGCCCGGGGGCAGTTCTTC.

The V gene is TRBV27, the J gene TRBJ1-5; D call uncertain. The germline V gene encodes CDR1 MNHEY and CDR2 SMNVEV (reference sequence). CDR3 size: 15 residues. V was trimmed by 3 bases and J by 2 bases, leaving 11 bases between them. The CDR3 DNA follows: TGTGCCAGCAGTTTCTCGGGTATGGGCAATCAGCCCCAGCATTTT. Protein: CASSFSGMGNQPQHF.

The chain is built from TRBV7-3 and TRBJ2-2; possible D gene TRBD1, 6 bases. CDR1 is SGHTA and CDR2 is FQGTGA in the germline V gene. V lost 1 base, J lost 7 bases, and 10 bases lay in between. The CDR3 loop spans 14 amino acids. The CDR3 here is CASSLNRAVGELFF. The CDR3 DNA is TGTGCCAGCAGCTTAAACAGGGCCGTCGGGGAGCTGTTTTTT.

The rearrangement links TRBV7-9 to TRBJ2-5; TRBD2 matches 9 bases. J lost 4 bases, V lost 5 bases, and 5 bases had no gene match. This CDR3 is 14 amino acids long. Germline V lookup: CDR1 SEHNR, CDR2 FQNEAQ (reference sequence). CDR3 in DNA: TGTGCCAGCAGCGGGGGGACTAGCAGAGAGACCCAGTACTTC. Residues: CASSGGTSRETQYF.

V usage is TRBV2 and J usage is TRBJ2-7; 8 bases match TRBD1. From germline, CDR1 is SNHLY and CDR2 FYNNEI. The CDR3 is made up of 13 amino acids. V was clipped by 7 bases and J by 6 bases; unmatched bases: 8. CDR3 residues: CASTKDREREQYF. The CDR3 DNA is TGTGCCAGCACTAAGGACAGGGAGCGCGAGCAGTACTTC.

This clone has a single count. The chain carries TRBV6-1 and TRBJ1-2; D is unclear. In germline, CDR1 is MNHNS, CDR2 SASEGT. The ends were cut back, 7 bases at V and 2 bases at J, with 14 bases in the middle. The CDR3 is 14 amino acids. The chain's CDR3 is CASMEINRNYGYTF. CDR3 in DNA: TGTGCCAGCATGGAGATTAATAGAAACTATGGCTACACCTTC.

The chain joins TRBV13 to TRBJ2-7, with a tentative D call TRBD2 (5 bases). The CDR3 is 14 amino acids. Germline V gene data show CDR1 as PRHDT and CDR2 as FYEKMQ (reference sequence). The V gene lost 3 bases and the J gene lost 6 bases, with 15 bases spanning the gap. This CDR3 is CASSLLGSRVEQYF. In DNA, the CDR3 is TGTGCCAGCAGCTTGTTAGGGAGTCGGGTCGAGCAGTACTTC.

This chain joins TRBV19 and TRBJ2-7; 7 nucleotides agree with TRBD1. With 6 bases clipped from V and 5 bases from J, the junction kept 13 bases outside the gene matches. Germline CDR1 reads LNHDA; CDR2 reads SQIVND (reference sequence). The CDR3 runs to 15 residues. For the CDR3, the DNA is TGTGCCAGTAGCTTGGCCGGGACAGTAAATAACGAGCAGTACTTC. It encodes CASSLAGTVNNEQYF. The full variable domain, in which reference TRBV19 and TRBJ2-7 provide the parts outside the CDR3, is DGGITQSPKYLFRKEGQNVTLSCEQNLNHDAMYWYRQDPGQGLRLIYYSQIVNDFQKGDIAEGYSVSREKKESFPLTVTSAQKNPTAFYLCASSLAGTVNNEQYFGPGTRLTVT.

This chain's CDR3 is CSVVVVTGNTIYF. For the CDR3, the DNA is TGCAGCGTTGTAGTAGTTACTGGAAACACCATATATTTT. The chain has TRBV29-1 and TRBJ1-3, with unresolved D. Per the germline V gene, CDR1 is SQVTM and CDR2 is ANQGSEA. Deletions cut 4 bases from V and 2 bases from J, with 9 bases between. The CDR3 extends over 13 amino acids.

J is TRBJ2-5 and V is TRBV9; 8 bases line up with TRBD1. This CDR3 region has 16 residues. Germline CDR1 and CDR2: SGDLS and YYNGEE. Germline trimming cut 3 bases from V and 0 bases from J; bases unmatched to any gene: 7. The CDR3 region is CASSAGQGFYQETQYF. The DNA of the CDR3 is TGTGCCAGCAGCGCTGGACAGGGTTTTTACCAAGAGACCCAGTACTTC.

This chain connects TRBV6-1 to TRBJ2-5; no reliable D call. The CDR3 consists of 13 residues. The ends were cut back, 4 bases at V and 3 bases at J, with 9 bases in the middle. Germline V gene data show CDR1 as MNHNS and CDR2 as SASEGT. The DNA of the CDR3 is TGTGCCAGCAGTGCGACACGAAAAGAGACCCAGTACTTC. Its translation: CASSATRKETQYF.

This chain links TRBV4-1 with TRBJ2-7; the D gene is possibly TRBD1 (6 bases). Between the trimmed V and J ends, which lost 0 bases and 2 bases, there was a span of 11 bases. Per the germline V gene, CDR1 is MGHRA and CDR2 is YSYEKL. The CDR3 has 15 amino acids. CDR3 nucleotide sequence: TGCGCCAGCAGCCAAGATCGGAGACAGGCCTACGAGCAGTACTTC. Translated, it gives CASSQDRRQAYEQYF.

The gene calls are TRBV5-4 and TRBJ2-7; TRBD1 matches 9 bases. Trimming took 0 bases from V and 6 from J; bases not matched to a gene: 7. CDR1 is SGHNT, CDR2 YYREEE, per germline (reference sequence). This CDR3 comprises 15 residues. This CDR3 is CASSLVGTGYSEQYF. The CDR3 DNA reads TGTGCCAGCAGCTTGGTCGGGACAGGGTATTCCGAGCAGTACTTC.

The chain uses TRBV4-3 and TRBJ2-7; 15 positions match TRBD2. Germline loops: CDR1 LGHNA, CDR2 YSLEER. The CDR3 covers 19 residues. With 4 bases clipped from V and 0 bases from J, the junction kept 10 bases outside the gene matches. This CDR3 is CASSLGVPGLAGGSYEQYF. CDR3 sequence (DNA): TGCGCCAGCAGCCTTGGGGTCCCGGGACTAGCGGGGGGCTCCTACGAGCAGTACTTC.